These T cell receptor beta chains were read from a single sample in a study of patients and donors after allogeneic stem cell transplantation. TCRdb redid the calling of the RT-PCR reads with MiXCR, one entry per CDR3 protein. The sample yields about 960,000 distinct CDR3 sequences, around 17% seen once. Sequenced: blood, either unsorted or a sorted T cell fraction (not recorded which). The receptor set was obtained from a human donor who was either an allogeneic HSCT recipient or a stem cell or donor lymphocyte infusion donor (not recorded which). It is not recorded whose cells these are; they may come from a transplant donor. CDR3s include the opening cysteine and the closing phenylalanine or tryptophan. A D gene is named only where the DNA matches it firmly. Clone size is shown for a subset of rows, as once, few, many or a class of expanded clone.

>TRBD2|TRBV20-1|TRBJ2-7|.
CSVPWRTGGEQYF
TGCAGTGTCCCTTGGAGGACGGGGGGGGAGCAGTACTTC
>TRBD1|TRBV6-5|TRBJ1-6|.
CASSYLKGARNSPLHF
TGTGCCAGCAGTTACTTAAAGGGGGCTCGGAATTCACCCCTCCACTTT
>.|TRBV5-1|TRBJ1-3|many
CASSLEVTGNTIYF
TGCGCCAGCAGCTTGGAAGTTACTGGAAACACCATATATTTT
>.|TRBV20-1|TRBJ1-1|few
CSASEGGEKAFF
TGCAGTGCTAGTGAGGGAGGAGAGAAAGCTTTCTTT
>TRBD1|TRBV5-1|TRBJ2-7|few
CASSLDSTGPPYEQYF
TGCGCCAGCAGCTTGGATTCGACAGGGCCACCCTACGAGCAGTACTTC
>TRBD2|TRBV5-4|TRBJ2-2|.
CASSLGRGDRELFF
TGTGCCAGCAGCCTCGGGAGGGGAGACAGGGAGCTGTTTTTT
>.|TRBV4-1|TRBJ1-1|once
CASSRLGPRGNTEAFF
TGCGCCAGCAGCCGCCTAGGGCCCAGGGGGAACACTGAAGCTTTCTTT
>.|TRBV4-1|TRBJ1-5|.
CASSQSQGYSNQPQHF
TGCGCCAGCAGCCAATCTCAAGGTTATAGCAATCAGCCCCAGCATTTT
>TRBD2|TRBV7-9|TRBJ2-1|few
CASSSGGSINEQFF
TGTGCCAGCAGCTCGGGAGGGAGTATCAATGAGCAGTTCTTC
>TRBD2|TRBV5-1|TRBJ2-7|few
CASSPLADSYEQYF
TGCGCCAGCAGCCCCCTAGCGGACTCCTACGAGCAGTACTTC
>TRBD2|TRBV7-2|TRBJ2-7|.
CASSPRTSGEKDKYF
TGTGCCAGCAGCCCCCGGACTAGCGGGGAAAAAGATAAGTACTTC
>TRBD1|TRBV20-1|TRBJ2-7|few
CSASKKGQISYEQYF
TGCAGTGCTTCCAAGAAGGGACAGATCTCCTACGAGCAGTACTTC
>TRBD1|TRBV5-1|TRBJ2-2|many
CASSLGGQGTGELFF
TGCGCCAGCAGCTTGGGAGGACAGGGGACCGGGGAGCTGTTTTTT
>.|TRBV7-8|TRBJ2-7|few
CASRPLGGDTSYEQYF
TGTGCCAGCAGACCGCTTGGGGGGGACACCTCATACGAGCAGTACTTC
>.|TRBV12-3/TRBV12-4|TRBJ2-3|.
CASSSLQSTDTQYF
TGTGCCAGCAGTTCCTTACAGAGCACAGATACGCAGTATTTT
>.|TRBV7-2|TRBJ1-2|.
CASSSLGVDGYTF
TGTGCCAGCAGCTCATTGGGTGTTGATGGCTACACCTTC
>TRBD1|TRBV2|TRBJ2-3|few
CASRDRDFIDTQYF
TGTGCCAGCAGGGACAGGGATTTCATAGATACGCAGTATTTT
>.|TRBV6-6|TRBJ2-6|.
CATTASGANVLTF
TGTGCCACCACAGCCTCTGGGGCCAACGTCCTGACTTTC
>TRBD2|TRBV25-1|TRBJ2-1|.
CASSEWRGAIQQFF
TGTGCCAGCAGTGAGTGGCGGGGGGCCATACAGCAGTTCTTC
>.|TRBV4-3|TRBJ2-3|.
CASSQRTNTQYF
TGCGCCAGCAGCCAACGGACAAATACGCAGTATTTT
>.|TRBV5-6|TRBJ2-7|.
CASTSLGAYEQYF
TGTGCCAGCACCTCGTTAGGGGCCTACGAGCAGTACTTC
>.|TRBV12-3/TRBV12-4|TRBJ1-4|.
CASSPVANPTNEKLFF
TGTGCCAGCAGCCCGGTCGCTAACCCAACTAATGAAAAACTGTTTTTT
>TRBD1|TRBV10-3|TRBJ2-5|few
CAISGQGVSETQYF
TGTGCCATCAGTGGACAGGGGGTTAGCGAGACCCAGTACTTC
>TRBD2|TRBV2|TRBJ2-3|.
CASSEATGTSGTQAQYF
TGTGCCAGCAGTGAAGCTACCGGGACTAGCGGGACCCAGGCGCAGTATTTT
>.|TRBV5-6|TRBJ2-1|many
CASSGSKGEQFF
TGTGCCAGCAGCGGGAGTAAGGGAGAGCAGTTCTTC
>.|TRBV20-1|TRBJ1-3|few
CSALGTSFVGNTIYF
TGCAGTGCTCTAGGGACATCGTTTGTCGGAAACACCATATATTTT
>.|TRBV20-1|TRBJ1-6|few
CSALYRVAYNSPLHF
TGCAGTGCTCTATACAGGGTTGCCTATAATTCACCCCTCCACTTT
>.|TRBV6-2/TRBV6-3|TRBJ1-1|.
CASRKWRTEAFF
TGTGCCAGCAGAAAATGGAGGACTGAAGCTTTCTTT